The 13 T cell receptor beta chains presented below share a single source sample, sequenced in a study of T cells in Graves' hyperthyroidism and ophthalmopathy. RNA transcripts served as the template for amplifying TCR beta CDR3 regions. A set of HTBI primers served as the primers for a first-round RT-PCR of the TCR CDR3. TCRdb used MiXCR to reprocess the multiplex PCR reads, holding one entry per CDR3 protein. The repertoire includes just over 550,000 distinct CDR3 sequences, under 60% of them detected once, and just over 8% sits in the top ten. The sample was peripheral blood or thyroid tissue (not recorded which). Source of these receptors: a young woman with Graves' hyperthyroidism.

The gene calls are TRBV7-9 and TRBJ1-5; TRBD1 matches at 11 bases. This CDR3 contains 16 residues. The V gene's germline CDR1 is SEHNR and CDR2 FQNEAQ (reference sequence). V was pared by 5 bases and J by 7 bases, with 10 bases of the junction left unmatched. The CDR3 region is CASSIGRGQGGQPQHF. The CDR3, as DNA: TGTGCCAGCAGCATCGGGCGGGGACAGGGGGGGCAGCCCCAGCATTTT.

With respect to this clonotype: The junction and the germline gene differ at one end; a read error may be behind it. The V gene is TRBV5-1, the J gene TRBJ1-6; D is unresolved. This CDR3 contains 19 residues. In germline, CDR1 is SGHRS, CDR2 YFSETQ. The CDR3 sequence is CASSLGRAGPPSRDSPLHF. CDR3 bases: TGTGCCAGCAGCTTGGGAAGGGCAGGTCCCCCATCGAGGGATTCACCCCTCCACTTT.

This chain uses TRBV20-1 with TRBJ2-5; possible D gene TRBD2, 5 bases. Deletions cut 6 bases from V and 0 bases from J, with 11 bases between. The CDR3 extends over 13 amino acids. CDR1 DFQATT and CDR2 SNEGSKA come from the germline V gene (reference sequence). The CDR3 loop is CSASRVNQETQYF. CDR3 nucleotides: TGCAGTGCCTCGAGGGTGAACCAAGAGACCCAGTACTTC.

CDR3 loop: CASSQLTGRLAEQYF. The CDR3 DNA reads as TGTGCCAGCAGCCAGCTAACGGGACGCCTTGCCGAGCAGTACTTC. This chain connects TRBV3-1 to TRBJ2-7; D possibly matches TRBD1 or TRBD2 (5 bases each). This CDR3 region has 15 residues. V shed 3 bases and J shed 6 bases, with 18 bases lying between them. Germline CDR1 LGHDT, CDR2 YNNKEL (reference sequence).

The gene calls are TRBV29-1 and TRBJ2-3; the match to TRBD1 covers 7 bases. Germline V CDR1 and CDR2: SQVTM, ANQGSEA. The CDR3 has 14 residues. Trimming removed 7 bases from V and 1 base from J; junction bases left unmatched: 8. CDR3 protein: CSAEQGMGTDTQYF. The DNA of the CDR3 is TGCAGCGCCGAACAGGGGATGGGCACAGATACGCAGTATTTT.

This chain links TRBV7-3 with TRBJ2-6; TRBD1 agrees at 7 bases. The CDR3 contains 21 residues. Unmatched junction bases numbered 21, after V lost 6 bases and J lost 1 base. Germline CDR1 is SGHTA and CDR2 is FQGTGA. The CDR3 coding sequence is TGTGCCAGCAGTTACTCGAAGGCCGGGACAGCCTATTTGTCTGGGGCCAACGTCCTGACTTTC. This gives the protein CASSYSKAGTAYLSGANVLTF. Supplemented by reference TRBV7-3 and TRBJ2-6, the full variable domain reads GAGVSQTPSNKVTEKGKYVELRCDPISGHTALYWYRQSLGQGPEFLIYFQGTGAADDSGLPNDRFFAVRPEGSVSTLKIQRTERGDSAVYLCASSYSKAGTAYLSGANVLTFGAGSRLTVL.

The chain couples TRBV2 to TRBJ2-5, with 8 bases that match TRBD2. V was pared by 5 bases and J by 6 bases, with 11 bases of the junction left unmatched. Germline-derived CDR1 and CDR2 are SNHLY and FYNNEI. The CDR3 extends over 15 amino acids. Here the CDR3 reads CASSYGAGDVKTQYF. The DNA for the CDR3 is TGTGCCAGCAGTTACGGAGCGGGAGATGTAAAGACCCAGTACTTC.

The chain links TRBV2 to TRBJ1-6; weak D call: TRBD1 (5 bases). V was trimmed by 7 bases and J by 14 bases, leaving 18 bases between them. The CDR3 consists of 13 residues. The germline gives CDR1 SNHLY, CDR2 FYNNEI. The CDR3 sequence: CASTTGTSVSLHF. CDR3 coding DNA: TGTGCCAGCACCACTGGGACGTCGGTATCCCTCCACTTT.

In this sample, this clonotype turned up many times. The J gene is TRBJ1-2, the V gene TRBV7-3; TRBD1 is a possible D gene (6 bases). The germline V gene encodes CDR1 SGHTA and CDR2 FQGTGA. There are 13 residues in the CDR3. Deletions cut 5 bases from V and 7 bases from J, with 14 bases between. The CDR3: CASSPTGGSGYTF. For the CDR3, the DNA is TGTGCCAGCAGCCCCACGGGGGGCTCTGGCTACACCTTC.

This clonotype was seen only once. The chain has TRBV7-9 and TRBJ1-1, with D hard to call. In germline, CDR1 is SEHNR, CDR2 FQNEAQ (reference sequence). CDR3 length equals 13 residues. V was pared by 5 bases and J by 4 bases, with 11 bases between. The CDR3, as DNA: TGTGCCAGCAGCCCTGAAGGCTCCACTGAAGCTTTCTTT. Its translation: CASSPEGSTEAFF.

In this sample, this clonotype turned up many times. The CDR3 DNA is TGTGCCAGCACCCGGACAGGTTCGGCTAATGAAAAACTGTTTTTT. It yields the protein CASTRTGSANEKLFF. The chain carries TRBV2 and TRBJ1-4; TRBD1 matches at 7 bases. There are 15 residues in the CDR3. The V and J ends lost 7 bases and 3 bases, in that order; junction bases with no gene match: 8. The germline gives CDR1 SNHLY, CDR2 FYNNEI. The whole variable domain, remainder taken from reference TRBV2 and TRBJ1-4, is EPEVTQTPSHQVTQMGQEVILRCVPISNHLYFYWYRQILGQKVEFLVSFYNNEISEKSEIFDDQFSVERPDGSNFTLKIRSTKLEDSAMYFCASTRTGSANEKLFFGSGTQLSVL.

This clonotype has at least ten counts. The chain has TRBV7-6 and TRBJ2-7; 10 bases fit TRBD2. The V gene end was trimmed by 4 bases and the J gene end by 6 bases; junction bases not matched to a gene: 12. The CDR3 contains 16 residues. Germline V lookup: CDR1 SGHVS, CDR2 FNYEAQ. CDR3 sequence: CASSSWTSGTLGEQYF. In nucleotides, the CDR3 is TGTGCCAGCAGCTCATGGACTAGCGGAACCCTGGGCGAGCAGTACTTC.

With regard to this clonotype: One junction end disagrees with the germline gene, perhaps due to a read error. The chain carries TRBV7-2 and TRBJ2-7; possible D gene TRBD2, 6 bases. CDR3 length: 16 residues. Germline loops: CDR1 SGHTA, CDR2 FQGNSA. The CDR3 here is CASSLTRRAGSYGQYF. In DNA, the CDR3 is TGTGCCAGCAGCCTCACGAGGAGGGCCGGGAGTTACGGGCAGTACTTC.